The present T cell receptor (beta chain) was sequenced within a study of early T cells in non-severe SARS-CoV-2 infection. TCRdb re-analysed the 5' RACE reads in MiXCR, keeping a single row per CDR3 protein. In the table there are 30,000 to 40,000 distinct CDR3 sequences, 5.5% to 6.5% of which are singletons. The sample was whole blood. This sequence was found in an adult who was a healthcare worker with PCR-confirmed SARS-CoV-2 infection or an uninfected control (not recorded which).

This CDR3 is CASSERANSPLHF. In DNA form, the CDR3 reads TGTGCCAGCTCCGAGAGGGCTAATTCACCCCTCCACTTT. The chain is built from TRBV12-3 or TRBV12-4 and TRBJ1-6; D not resolved. The germline V and J ends were trimmed by 8 bases and 6 bases, with 11 bases remaining between them. The CDR3 loop spans 13 amino acids.